One and the same sample provided the 16 T cell receptor beta chains below, sequenced in a study of T cell responses to AZD1222 COVID-19 vaccine. Assay used: immunoSEQ multiplex PCR; TCRdb lists only in-frame clones, some missing. The sample has 150,000 to 200,000 clones, just over 90% seen once. This material consisted of peripheral blood, taken 28 days after the second AZD1222 dose. Source of these receptors: an adult who received the AZD1222 COVID-19 vaccine.

The chain links TRBV29-1 to TRBJ1-2, with D tentatively TRBD1 (6 bases). The CDR3 has 13 residues. V dropped 0 bases and J dropped 10 bases, with 15 bases sitting between them. Germline CDR1 and CDR2: SQVTM and ANQGSEA. CDR3 amino acids: CSVEEGTNGAYTF. The CDR3 region has the DNA TGCAGCGTTGAAGAGGGGACAAACGGGGCCTACACCTTC.

V is TRBV11-2 and J is TRBJ1-1; 7 positions match TRBD1. The junction had 7 bases not matched to a gene; V was cut back by 6 bases and J by 3 bases. Germline CDR1 and CDR2: SGHAT and FQNNGV. This CDR3 is built from 14 residues. The DNA of the CDR3 is TGTGCCAGCAGTTTGATCAGGGGGGACACTGAAGCTTTCTTT. Translating it yields CASSLIRGDTEAFF.

The chain uses TRBV12-3 or TRBV12-4 and TRBJ2-1, with TRBD2 as a possible D gene (5 bases). V gave up 7 bases and J gave up 9 bases, with 10 bases separating them. The CDR3 is 11 residues long. CDR3 DNA: TGTGCCAGCAACTCCCGGGGTGAGCAGTTCTTC. This encodes CASNSRGEQFF.

The J gene is TRBJ1-1, the V gene TRBV5-1; D gene uncertain. V gave up 0 bases and J gave up 4 bases, with 10 bases separating them. From germline, CDR1 is SGHRS and CDR2 YFSETQ. This CDR3 comprises 14 residues. The CDR3 loop reads CASSLGLQSTEAFF. As DNA, the CDR3 is TGCGCCAGCAGCTTGGGCCTCCAAAGCACTGAAGCTTTCTTT.

The chain employs TRBV5-1 and TRBJ2-3; tentatively, D is TRBD2 (6 bases). The CDR3 is 15 residues long. Germline V gene lookup returns CDR1 SGHRS and CDR2 YFSETQ. Trimming left V 4 bases short and J 4 bases short, with 16 bases between. The CDR3 region is CASSPRGGAADTQYF. The CDR3 DNA follows: TGCGCCAGCAGCCCTCGTGGAGGGGCCGCAGATACGCAGTATTTT.

The V gene is TRBV5-8, the J gene TRBJ1-1; D not certain. CDR3 length: 13 amino acids. Germline CDR1 SGHTS, CDR2 YDEGEE. Trimming took off 0 bases at V and 0 bases at J, with 3 bases between the two ends. The CDR3 coding sequence is TGTGCCAGCAGCTTGGGATTGAACACTGAAGCTTTCTTT. It encodes CASSLGLNTEAFF.

This chain uses TRBV19 with TRBJ1-4; 7 bases agree with TRBD1. The germline V gene has CDR1 LNHDA and CDR2 SQIVND (reference sequence). V was clipped by 5 bases and J by 7 bases; unmatched bases: 10. The CDR3 length is 15 residues. CDR3 DNA sequence: TGTGCCAGTAGTTCCTCCGGGACAGAGGCTGAAAAACTGTTTTTT. Translated: CASSSSGTEAEKLFF.

V is TRBV5-8 and J is TRBJ2-1; 8 bases map to TRBD1. Per the germline V gene, CDR1 is SGHTS and CDR2 is YDEGEE. The CDR3 has 17 residues. V shed 5 bases and J 7 bases; nucleotides not matched to a gene: 17. The CDR3 reads CASREPRRTGFVNEQFF. The CDR3 DNA sequence: TGTGCCAGCAGGGAGCCCCGGAGGACAGGGTTTGTTAATGAGCAGTTCTTC. Looking up the rest from reference TRBV5-8 and TRBJ2-1 gives the full variable domain: EAGVTQSPTHLIKTRGQQATLRCSPISGHTSVYWYQQALGLGLQFLLWYDEGEERNRGNFPPRFSGRQFPNYSSELNVNALELEDSALYLCASREPRRTGFVNEQFFGPGTRLTVL.

In DNA, the CDR3 is TGTGCCAGCAGTACACGGGGTCAGCCCCAGCATTTT. Its translation: CASSTRGQPQHF. This chain joins TRBV27 and TRBJ1-5; D is unresolved. Germline V gene data show CDR1 as MNHEY and CDR2 as SMNVEV (reference sequence). This CDR3 is built from 12 residues. Trimming shortened V by 5 bases and J by 6 bases, and 8 bases separated the two germline ends.

The chain employs TRBV30 and TRBJ1-2; unclear D gene. V lost 0 bases, J lost 2 bases, and 10 bases lay in between. The CDR3 has 14 amino acids. Germline CDR1 GTSNPN, CDR2 SVGIG (reference sequence). The CDR3 bases are TGTGCCTGGAGTGTATCCGGAGTGAACTATGGCTACACCTTC. As protein: CAWSVSGVNYGYTF.

The chain carries TRBV7-9 and TRBJ1-3; D uncertain. V lost 5 bases and J 1 base, leaving 9 bases between the germline ends. In germline, CDR1 is SEHNR, CDR2 FQNEAQ (reference sequence). The length of the CDR3 is 14 residues. The CDR3 DNA follows: TGTGCCAGCAGCCATGGGAGTTCTGGAAACACCATATATTTT. This translates into CASSHGSSGNTIYF.

CDR3 nucleotides: TGCGCCAGCAGCTTGTCGAACGGGGCGAATGAGCAGTTCTTC. Amino acids: CASSLSNGANEQFF. This rearrangement joins TRBV5-1 to TRBJ2-1; D is possibly TRBD1 or TRBD2 (5 bases each). V lost 1 base to trimming and J lost 7 bases, with 12 bases between them. The CDR3 is made up of 14 amino acids. CDR1 is SGHRS and CDR2 is YFSETQ in the germline V gene. Complete variable domain (other parts from reference TRBV5-1 and TRBJ2-1): KAGVTQTPRYLIKTRGQQVTLSCSPISGHRSVSWYQQTPGQGLQFLFEYFSETQRNKGNFPGRFSGRQFSNSRSEMNVSTLELGDSALYLCASSLSNGANEQFFGPGTRLTVL.

The V call is TRBV19, the J call TRBJ1-2; D may be TRBD1 (5 bases). Germline lookup yields CDR1 LNHDA and CDR2 SQIVND (reference sequence). CDR3 size: 13 residues. The V end lost 5 bases, the J end lost 3 bases, and 10 bases lay between the germline ends. The CDR3 DNA follows: TGTGCCAGTAGTTACCGGGGGGACTATGGCTACACCTTC. Its translation: CASSYRGDYGYTF.

The chain uses TRBV6-5 and TRBJ1-1; tentatively, D is TRBD1 (5 bases). CDR3 length: 13 residues. Germline V lookup: CDR1 MNHEY, CDR2 SVGAGI. Trimming shortened V by 7 bases and J by 1 base, and 10 bases separated the two germline ends. The CDR3 DNA follows: TGTGCCAGCACCATAGGACAGAACACTGAAGCTTTCTTT. It is translated as CASTIGQNTEAFF.

The chain's CDR3 is CASSPRGGTSRYF. Written as DNA, the CDR3 is TGTGCCAGCTCACCTCGGGGGGGGACCTCAAGGTACTTC. The chain links TRBV18 to TRBJ2-7, with 8 bases matching TRBD2. The V and J ends lost 3 bases and 12 bases, in that order; junction bases with no gene match: 10. Germline V gene sequence: CDR1 KGHSH, CDR2 LQKENI. This CDR3 region has 13 residues.

The gene calls are TRBV7-2 and TRBJ1-5, with D perhaps matching TRBD1 (6 bases). The V gene's germline CDR1 is SGHTA and CDR2 FQGNSA. The length of the CDR3 is 16 residues. V shed 0 bases and J shed 2 bases, with 11 bases lying between them. CDR3: CASSLASGAGNQPQHF. CDR3 sequence (DNA): TGTGCCAGCAGCTTAGCGTCGGGGGCCGGCAATCAGCCCCAGCATTTT.